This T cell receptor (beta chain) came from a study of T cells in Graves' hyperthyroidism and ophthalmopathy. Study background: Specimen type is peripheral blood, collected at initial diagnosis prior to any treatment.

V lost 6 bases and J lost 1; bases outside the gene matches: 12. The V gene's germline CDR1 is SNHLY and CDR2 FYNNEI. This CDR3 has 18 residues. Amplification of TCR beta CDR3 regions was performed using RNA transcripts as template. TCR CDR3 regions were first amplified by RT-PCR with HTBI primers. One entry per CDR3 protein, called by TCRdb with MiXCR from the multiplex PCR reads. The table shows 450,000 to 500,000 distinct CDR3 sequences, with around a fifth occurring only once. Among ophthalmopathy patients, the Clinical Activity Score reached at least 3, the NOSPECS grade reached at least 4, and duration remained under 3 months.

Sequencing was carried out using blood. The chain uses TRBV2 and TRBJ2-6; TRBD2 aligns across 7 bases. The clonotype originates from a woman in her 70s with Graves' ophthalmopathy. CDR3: CASSFSGGRFSGANVLTF. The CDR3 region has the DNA TGTGCCAGCAGCTTTTCGGGCGGGAGATTTTCTGGGGCCAACGTCCTGACTTTC.